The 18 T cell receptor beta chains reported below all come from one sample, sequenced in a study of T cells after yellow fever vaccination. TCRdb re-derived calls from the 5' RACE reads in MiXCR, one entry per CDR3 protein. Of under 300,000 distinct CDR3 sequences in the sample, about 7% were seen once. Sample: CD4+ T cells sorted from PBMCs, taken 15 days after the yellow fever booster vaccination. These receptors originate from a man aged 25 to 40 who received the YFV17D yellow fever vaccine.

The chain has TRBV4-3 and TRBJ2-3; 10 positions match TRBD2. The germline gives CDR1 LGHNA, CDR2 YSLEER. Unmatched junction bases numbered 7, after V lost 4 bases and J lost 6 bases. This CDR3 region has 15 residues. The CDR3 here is CASSRVLSGRDTQYF. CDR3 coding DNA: TGCGCCAGCAGCCGAGTCCTTAGCGGGAGGGATACGCAGTATTTT.

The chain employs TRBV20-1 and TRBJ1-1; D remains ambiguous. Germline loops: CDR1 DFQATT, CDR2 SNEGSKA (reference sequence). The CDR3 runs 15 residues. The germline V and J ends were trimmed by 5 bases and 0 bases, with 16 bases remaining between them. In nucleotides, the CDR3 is TGCAGTGCTCCTATATTCGGGCAAATGAACACTGAAGCTTTCTTT. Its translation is CSAPIFGQMNTEAFF.

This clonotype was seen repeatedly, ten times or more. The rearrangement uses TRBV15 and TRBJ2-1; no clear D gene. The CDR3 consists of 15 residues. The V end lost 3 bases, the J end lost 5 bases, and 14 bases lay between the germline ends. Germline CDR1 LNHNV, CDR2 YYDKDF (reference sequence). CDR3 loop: CATSRGQALHNEQFF. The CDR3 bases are TGTGCCACCAGCAGGGGCCAGGCACTACACAATGAGCAGTTCTTC.

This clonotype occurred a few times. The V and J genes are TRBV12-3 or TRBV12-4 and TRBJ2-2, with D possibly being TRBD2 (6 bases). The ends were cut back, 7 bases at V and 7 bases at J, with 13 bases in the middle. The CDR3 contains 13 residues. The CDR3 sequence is CASTYSGGGELFF. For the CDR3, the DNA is TGTGCCAGCACCTATTCCGGGGGCGGGGAGCTGTTTTTT.

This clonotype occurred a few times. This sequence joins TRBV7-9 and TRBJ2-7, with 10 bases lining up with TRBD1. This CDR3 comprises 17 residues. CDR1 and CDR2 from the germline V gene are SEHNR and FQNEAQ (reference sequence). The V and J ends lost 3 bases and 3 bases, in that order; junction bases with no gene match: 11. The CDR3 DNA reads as TGTGCCAGCAGCTTTAATATACCGGACAGGGGGGACTACGAGCAGTACTTC. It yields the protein CASSFNIPDRGDYEQYF. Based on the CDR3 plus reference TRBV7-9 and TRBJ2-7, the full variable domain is DTGVSQNPRHKITKRGQNVTFRCDPISEHNRLYWYRQTLGQGPEFLTYFQNEAQLEKSRLLSDRFSAERPKGSFSTLEIQRTEQGDSAMYLCASSFNIPDRGDYEQYFGPGTRLTVT.

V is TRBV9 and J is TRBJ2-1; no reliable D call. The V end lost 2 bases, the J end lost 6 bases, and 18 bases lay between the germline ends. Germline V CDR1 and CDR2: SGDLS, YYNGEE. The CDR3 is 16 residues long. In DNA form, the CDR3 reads TGTGCCAGCAGCGTTACTCTGGCTGACGGCGCCAATGAGCAGTTCTTC. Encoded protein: CASSVTLADGANEQFF.

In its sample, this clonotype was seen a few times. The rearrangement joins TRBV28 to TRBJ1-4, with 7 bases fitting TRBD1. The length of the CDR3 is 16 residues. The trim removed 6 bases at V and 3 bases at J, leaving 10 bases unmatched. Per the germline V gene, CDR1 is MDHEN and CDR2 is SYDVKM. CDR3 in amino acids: CASSQGGSVSNEKLFF. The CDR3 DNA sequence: TGTGCCAGCAGCCAAGGGGGCAGTGTTTCTAATGAAAAACTGTTTTTT.

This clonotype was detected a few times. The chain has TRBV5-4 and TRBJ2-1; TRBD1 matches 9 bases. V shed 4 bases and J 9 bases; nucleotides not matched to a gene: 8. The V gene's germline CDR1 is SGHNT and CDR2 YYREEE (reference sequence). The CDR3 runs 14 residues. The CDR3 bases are TGTGCCAGCAGCCCCGGGACAGGGAGGGGTGAGCAGTTCTTC. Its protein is CASSPGTGRGEQFF.

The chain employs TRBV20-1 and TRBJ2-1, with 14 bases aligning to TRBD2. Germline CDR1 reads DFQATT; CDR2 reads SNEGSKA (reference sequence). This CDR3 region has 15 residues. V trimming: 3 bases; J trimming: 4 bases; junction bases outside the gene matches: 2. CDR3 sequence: CSARTSGRAYNEQFF. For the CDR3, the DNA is TGCAGTGCTAGGACTAGCGGGAGGGCTTACAATGAGCAGTTCTTC.

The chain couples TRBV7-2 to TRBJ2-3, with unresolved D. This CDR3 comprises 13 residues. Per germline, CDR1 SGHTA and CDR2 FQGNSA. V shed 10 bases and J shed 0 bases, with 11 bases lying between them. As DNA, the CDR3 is TGTGCCACCCAGCAGTTTAGCACAGATACGCAGTATTTT. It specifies CATQQFSTDTQYF. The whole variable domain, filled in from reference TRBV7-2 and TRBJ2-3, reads GAGVSQSPSNKVTEKGKDVELRCDPISGHTALYWYRQSLGQGLEFLIYFQGNSAPDKSGLPSDRFSAERTGGSVSTLTIQRTQQEDSAVYLCATQQFSTDTQYFGPGTRLTVL.

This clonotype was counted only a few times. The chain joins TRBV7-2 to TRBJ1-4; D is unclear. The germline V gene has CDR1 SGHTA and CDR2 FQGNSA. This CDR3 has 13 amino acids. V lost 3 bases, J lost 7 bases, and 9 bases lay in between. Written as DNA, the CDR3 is TGTGCCAGCAGCTTTGCGGGCATTGAAAAACTGTTTTTT. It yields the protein CASSFAGIEKLFF.

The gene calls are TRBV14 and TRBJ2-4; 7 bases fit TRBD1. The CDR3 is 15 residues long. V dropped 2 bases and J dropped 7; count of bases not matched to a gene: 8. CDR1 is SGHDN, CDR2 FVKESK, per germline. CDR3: CASSQLQGNSNIQYF. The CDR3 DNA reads TGTGCCAGCAGCCAACTACAGGGGAATAGTAACATTCAGTACTTC.

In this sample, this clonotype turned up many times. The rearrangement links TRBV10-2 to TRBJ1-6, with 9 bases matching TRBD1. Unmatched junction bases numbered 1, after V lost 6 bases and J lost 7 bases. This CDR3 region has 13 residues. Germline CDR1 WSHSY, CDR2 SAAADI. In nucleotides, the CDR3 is TGCGCCAGCAGGGGACAGGGAAATTCACCCCTCCACTTT. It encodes CASRGQGNSPLHF.

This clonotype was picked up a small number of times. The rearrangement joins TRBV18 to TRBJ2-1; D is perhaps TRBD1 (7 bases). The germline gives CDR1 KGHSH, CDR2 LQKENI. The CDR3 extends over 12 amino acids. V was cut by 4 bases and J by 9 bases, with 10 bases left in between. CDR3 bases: TGTGCCAGCTCACGCCAGGGGGGTGAGCAGTTCTTC. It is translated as CASSRQGGEQFF.

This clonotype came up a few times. The CDR3 DNA is TGCAGCGTTGAAGAAGGGGCTGCCGACTCCTACAATGAGCAGTTCTTC. Protein: CSVEEGAADSYNEQFF. This chain connects TRBV29-1 to TRBJ2-1, with a possible D match to TRBD1 (5 bases). The ends were cut back, 0 bases at V and 0 bases at J, with 12 bases in the middle. The CDR3 loop spans 16 amino acids. The germline CDR1 and CDR2 sequences are SQVTM and ANQGSEA.

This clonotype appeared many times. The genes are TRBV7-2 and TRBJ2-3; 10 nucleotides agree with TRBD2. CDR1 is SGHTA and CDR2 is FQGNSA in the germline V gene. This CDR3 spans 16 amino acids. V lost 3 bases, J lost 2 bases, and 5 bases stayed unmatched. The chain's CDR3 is CASSFRTSGATDTQYF. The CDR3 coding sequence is TGTGCCAGCAGCTTTCGAACTAGCGGGGCCACAGATACGCAGTATTTT.

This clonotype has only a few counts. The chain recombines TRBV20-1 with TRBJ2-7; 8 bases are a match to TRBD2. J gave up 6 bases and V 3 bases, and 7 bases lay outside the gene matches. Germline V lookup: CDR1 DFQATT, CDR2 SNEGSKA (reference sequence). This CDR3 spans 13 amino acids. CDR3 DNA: TGCAGTGCTAGCTCAGCGGGAGCCTCCGAGCAGTACTTC. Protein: CSASSAGASEQYF.

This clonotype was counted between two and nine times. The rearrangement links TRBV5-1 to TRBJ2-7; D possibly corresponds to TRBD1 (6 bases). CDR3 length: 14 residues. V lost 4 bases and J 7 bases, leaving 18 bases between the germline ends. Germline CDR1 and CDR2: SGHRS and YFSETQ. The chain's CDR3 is CASSIRDITKEQYF. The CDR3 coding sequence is TGCGCCAGCAGCATCCGGGACATCACTAAGGAGCAGTACTTC. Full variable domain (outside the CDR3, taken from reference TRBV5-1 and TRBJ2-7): KAGVTQTPRYLIKTRGQQVTLSCSPISGHRSVSWYQQTPGQGLQFLFEYFSETQRNKGNFPGRFSGRQFSNSRSEMNVSTLELGDSALYLCASSIRDITKEQYFGPGTRLTVT.